This T cell receptor (beta chain) was profiled in a study of T cell clones after liver transplantation. Overall study context: As an antigen-independent comparator, third-party-reactive TCRbeta sequences came from pre-transplant mixed lymphocyte reactions. At least one year of complete immunosuppression withdrawal without enzymes over twice normal defined tolerance. Study-wide results and limits: Low donor cell numbers restricted donor-reactive repertoire measurement in a couple of subjects.

As concerns this clone: Antigen unknown.

TCRdb's table, derived via immunoSEQ multiplex PCR, lists solely in-frame clones and lacks some. The sample has 55,000 to 75,000 clones, 80% to 95% seen once. The germline gives CDR1 MDHEN, CDR2 SYDVKM. Trimming cost V 5 bases and J 5 bases, with 9 bases left between them. The CDR3 is made up of 13 amino acids. The sample consisted of CD4+ T cells from blood, taken roughly 26 months after liver transplant. V usage is TRBV28 and J usage is TRBJ2-2; D not resolved. The TCR was taken from a human patient who received a liver transplant. Some T cells may be transferred from the graft donor. The CDR3 DNA sequence: TGTGCCAGCAGTGTGATGCGTACCGGGGAGCTGTTTTTT. Protein: CASSVMRTGELFF. The entire variable domain, with the rest obtained from reference TRBV28 and TRBJ2-2, is as follows: DVKVTQSSRYLVKRTGEKVFLECVQDMDHENMFWYRQDPGLGLRLIYFSYDVKMKEKGDIPEGYSVSREKKERFSLILESASTNQTSMYLCASSVMRTGELFFGEGSRLTVL.